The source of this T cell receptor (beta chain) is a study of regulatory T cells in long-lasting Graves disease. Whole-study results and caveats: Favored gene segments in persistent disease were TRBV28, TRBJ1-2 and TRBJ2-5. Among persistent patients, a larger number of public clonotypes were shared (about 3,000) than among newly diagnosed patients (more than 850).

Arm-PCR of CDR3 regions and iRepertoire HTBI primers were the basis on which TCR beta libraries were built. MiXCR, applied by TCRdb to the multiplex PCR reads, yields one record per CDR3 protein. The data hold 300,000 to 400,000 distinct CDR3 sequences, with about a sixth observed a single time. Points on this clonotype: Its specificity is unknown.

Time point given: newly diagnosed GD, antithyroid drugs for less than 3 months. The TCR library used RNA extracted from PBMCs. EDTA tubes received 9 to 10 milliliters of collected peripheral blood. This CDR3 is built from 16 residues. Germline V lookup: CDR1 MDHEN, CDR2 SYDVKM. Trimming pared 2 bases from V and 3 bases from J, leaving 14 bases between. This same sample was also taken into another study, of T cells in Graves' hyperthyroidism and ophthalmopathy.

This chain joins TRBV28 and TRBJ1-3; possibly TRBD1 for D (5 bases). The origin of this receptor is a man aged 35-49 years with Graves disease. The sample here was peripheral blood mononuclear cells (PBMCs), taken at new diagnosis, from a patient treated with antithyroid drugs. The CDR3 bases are TGTGCCAGCAGTTTAATCAGTGGGGGGAGTGGAAACACCATATATTTT. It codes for CASSLISGGSGNTIYF.